Detailed here is one TCR beta chain. There is no known antigen for this receptor. Base qualities are missing; no much larger clone stands one base away. The cohort consisted of approximately 670 healthy bone marrow donors. At the time of sampling, every cohort member was nominally healthy, though immune exposures that went unrecorded were likely present. The donor tested CMV seropositive, placing the donor among the 250 to 300 seropositive members of the cohort. A peripheral blood sample was collected from each donor, and TCR beta sequencing was performed on peripheral blood mononuclear cells. Genomic DNA extraction from the blood cell samples was performed with the Qiagen DNeasy Blood Extraction Kit. The data derive from a study of cytomegalovirus exposure and HLA in healthy donors (dated 2017 in TCRdb). About the full investigation: According to an earlier analysis of 587 of the donors, some 180 million T cells yielded over 100 million unique TCR beta sequences and 276 Gb of sequence data. HLA typing included class I and class II loci at four-digit resolution. An earlier analysis of some 600 of the donors applied high-throughput TCR beta sequencing to assess whether each TCR beta V gene segment acted as functional or pseudogenic. Typing coverage varied by locus: roughly 629-630 donors for A, B, C, DRB1 and DQB1; 500 to 550 for DQA1; 606 for DPA1; some 470 for DPB1. A later analysis re-analyzed previously published TCR beta repertoires from about 600 donors and added high-resolution HLA genotyping to study TCR occurrence patterns. The later analysis used no new phenotypic data to find candidate immune exposures, relying instead on TCR beta sequences and their occurrence across donors. The study profiled the T cell repertoires of 500 to 800 subjects by immunosequencing and related them to cytomegalovirus serostatus. To predict cytomegalovirus infection status, the study combined high-throughput TCR immunosequencing, statistical association of individual TCRs with disease status, and machine learning. Several DR-DQ haplotypes were treated as single units for association and clustering because of strong linkage in the cohort. Donor age, sex, ethnicity and CMV serostatus were compiled alongside the repertoire data. Among about 370 genotyped donors of the cohort, an average of around 250,000 unique TCR beta nucleotide sequences was sequenced per donor, of which approximately 19% were non-productive. In a later genetic analysis, genome-wide SNP genotypes for about 65% of the roughly 670 donors were used, and that subset was treated as a discovery cohort. Among the 398 genotyped donors, under 90% belonged to the genetic ancestry cluster associated with self-reported Caucasian donors. Every discovery cohort repertoire had been produced on one sequencing platform. Approximately 310 gigabases of sequencing data and 70 million to 100 million unique TCR sequences were included in an early release covering about 700 HLA-typed donors. The study was designed to test whether signatures of past pathogen exposure could be identified by cataloging public T cell receptors. Along with the approximately 700-subject first cohort, a separate validation cohort of around 110 different subjects was used. Overall study results and their limits: Because the 87-base-pair reads could not distinguish some IMGT-functional V segments, including TRBV6-2 and TRBV6-3, those segments were excluded. In a later analysis, HLA-associated TCR beta chains showed more clonal expansion and lower generation probabilities than non-associated chains that were equally common. Presence/absence analyses assumed roughly uniform sequencing depth across donors, an assumption that may not hold. In a later analysis, most CMV-associated TCR beta chains were found to appear HLA-restricted, with HLA associations seemingly driven largely by CMV exposure. The classifier was reported to diagnose cytomegalovirus status with high specificity and sensitivity in both the original and validation cohorts. An association between a missense DCLRE1C variant and V-gene and J-gene trimming of TCR beta chains was found in a later genetic analysis and replicated in an independent cohort. In a later genetic analysis, fewer N-insertions in productive TCRs were reported among donors in an Asian-associated ancestry cluster than the approximately 630-donor mean. Strong co-occurrence of HLA alleles, especially DR and DQ, made assigning TCR associations to individual alleles difficult. A later analysis associated about 17,000 TCR beta sequences with specific HLA alleles at a false discovery rate of 0.05. In the study, roughly 160 TCR beta chains were listed as associated with cytomegalovirus. According to a later analysis, TCR association rates differed among HLA loci, with DRB1 alleles showing the most associated TCRs and HLA-C alleles showing the fewest. A few of the identified cytomegalovirus-associated TCR beta chains were confirmed in vitro to be specific for cytomegalovirus antigens. A further reported finding was that TCR beta sequences accurately predicted the HLA-A and HLA-B alleles for most subjects in the first cohort. It was suggested by the authors that the approach could potentially be generalized to other disease states and immunological phenotypes. Most TCR sequences were observed very rarely across donors, whereas some public TCRs were present in many individuals. Only TCR beta chains were sequenced in this cohort, and the absence of alpha or paired-chain data limited detectable features. In an earlier analysis of 450 to 750 of the donors, most TCR beta V segments appeared in productive rearrangements about 87% or about 30% of the time, broadly matching IMGT annotations. Correlated functional status among segregating V segments might be attributable to linkage disequilibrium, but an unknown experimental factor could not be ruled out. A later analysis reported that several top co-occurrence clusters appeared linked to parvovirus B19, influenza, CMV and Epstein-Barr virus. Immune exposure information for the cohort was limited to CMV serostatus. Because HLA typing was unavailable for some donors at each locus, only the typed subset was used in association tests. A cluster of highly shared sequence variants was judged likely to be a technical artifact of the sequencing pipeline. Because counts were too low, 15 to 20 rarely observed V segments, including chromosome 9 orphons, were excluded from the earlier analysis of a few hundred of the donors.

The CDR3 sequence holds 18 residues, the cysteine and phenylalanine included. Of all the DNA, just the CDR3 is kept, 54 bases in frame from base 1. The germline V and J ends show losses of 1 base and 2 bases respectively, and no gene match explains 10 bases of the junction. Via the germline V gene, CDR1 is SGHVS and CDR2 FNYEAQ. The library relied on the immunoSEQ multiplex PCR assay. For the multiplex PCR, a mixture combining 60 forward primers for TCR Vbeta segments and 13 reverse primers for TCR Jbeta segments was used. The CDR3 region of rearranged TCR beta genes was amplified from genomic DNA by a multiplex PCR assay. On the Illumina HiSeq System, the amplified TCR beta libraries were sequenced as 87-base-pair reads. The authors' analysis ran thus. A later analysis counted approximately 74 million unique TCR beta chains across the 666 repertoires, and 10 million to 11 million of these chains were shared by at least two donors. Raw reads were error-corrected and collapsed into unique sequences by a nearest-neighbor algorithm in which closely related sequences were merged to remove PCR and sequencing errors. Alignment of CDR3 sequences to IMGT reference sequences was used to assign V, D and J gene segments. For a sequence to be retained, at least a six-nucleotide match to both a V gene segment and a J gene segment was required. A rearrangement counted as productive if the CDR3 had no stop codons and remained in frame with V and J, and every other rearrangement counted as non-productive. Following IMGT convention, CDR3 was defined as the stretch from the second conserved V-encoded cysteine up to the conserved J-encoded phenylalanine. In an earlier analysis of some 550 of the donors, sequences lacking an unambiguous match to a single V gene segment were excluded. An earlier analysis of 550 to 650 of the donors classified V segments as functional when productive rearrangements were above 56.7% and as segregating when the standard deviation between donors was above 5%. A statistical classification framework was developed to diagnose cytomegalovirus status using the catalog of TCR beta chain sequences. In a later analysis, TCR nucleotide sequences were compared against IMGT/GENE-DB human TR gene sequences so that V and J genes could be assigned. A later analysis assigned CDR3 sequences and most-parsimonious VDJ recombination scenarios with the TCRdist pipeline. In a later analysis, every TCR beta chain was defined by the combination of its CDR3 amino acid sequence and its V-gene family, and reads without a unique V-gene family were dropped. To address suspected cross-contamination and a sequencing artifact, a later analysis removed roughly 640 highly shared, low-generation-probability nucleotide sequences. For each public chain, a later analysis derived a clonal expansion index from normalized ranks of inferred template counts within each repertoire. Generation probabilities in a later analysis came from a VDJ recombination model fitted to out-of-frame rearrangements, and those results were checked against IGoR. Hypergeometric tests were used in a later analysis to score TCR-TCR, TCR-HLA and TCR-CMV co-occurrence, with a repertoire-size bias correction applied to the TCR pairs. To estimate false discovery rates, a later analysis permuted the HLA or CMV assignments 20 times. In a later analysis, co-occurring TCRs were grouped using DBSCAN, and TCRdist sequence similarity was added for clustering within HLA-allele-positive subsets. Repertoires with fewer than 30,000 or more than 120,000 public chains, plus five repertoires with anomalous nucleotide sharing, were excluded from co-occurrence clustering. Sourced from immuneACCESS, this table was stored by TCRdb with only in-frame sequences that have V and J called. A share of the clones is absent; for the studies checked, an unresolved V gene accounts for under half, and the remainder has no known explanation. Clone size and the V and J calls come from that table; the DNA yielded D and trimming. The sample table records over 150,000 clones; 80% of these occur just once. The leading ten clones occupy around 5.2% of the sample.

The clonotype originates from a woman between 40 and 50 years old in good health and CMV-seropositive. In this chain, TRBV7-6 is recombined with TRBJ2-3; 9 central nucleotides agree with TRBD2. The sequencing sample was made of PBMCs. The base sequence is TGTGCCAGCAGCTTAGGGGCGGGAGGGCCCACTCTCACAGATACGCAGTATTTT. This translates into CASSLGAGGPTLTDTQYF.